This T cell receptor (beta chain) was found in a study of T-cell reconstitution after alpha-beta-depleted transplantation in children. General study results and limits: In patients about two months after transplant, alpha-beta T cells reportedly arose from several hundred expanded graft clones. Newly produced T cells mostly provided counts and TCRbeta diversity after one year, as hyperexpanded clones declined.

V shed 7 bases and J shed 0 bases, with 16 bases lying between them. The CDR3 consists of 16 residues. In germline, CDR1 is MDHEN, CDR2 SYDVKM. A library of TCRbeta sequences, prepared with unique molecular identifiers, was generated. TCRdb redid the calling of the PCR reads with MiXCR, one entry per CDR3 protein. Among fewer than 550,000 distinct CDR3 sequences listed, about an eighth were seen once. Only a few counts were recorded for this clonotype. Its antigen remains unidentified. The sequenced sample was PBMCs, mostly from graft donor cells, obtained 180 days after TCRalphabeta/CD19-depleted stem cell transplant. This TCR was sampled from a female patient between 2 and 10 years old who had a stem cell transplant for aplastic anemia, so the T cells may come from the graft donor. V is TRBV28 and J is TRBJ2-4; the D call may be TRBD1 or TRBD2 (6 bases each). CDR3 nucleotides: TGTGCCAGCACGGAGGGGGGAACACTAGCCAAAAACATTCAGTACTTC. It codes for CASTEGGTLAKNIQYF.